A single sample gave rise to the 6 T cell receptor beta chains below, sequenced in a study of cytomegalovirus exposure and HLA in healthy donors. Primers for the PCR totalled 60 Vbeta and 13 Jbeta. Here immunoSEQ multiplex PCR was the method, and the copy in TCRdb shows in-frame clones only, minus some. The data contain around 150,000 clones, 80% of them singletons. The material sequenced was PBMCs. The receptors were gathered from a young man in good health and CMV-seropositive.

V is TRBV5-1 and J is TRBJ1-3; D is unresolved. From germline, CDR1 is SGHRS and CDR2 YFSETQ. V lost 0 bases and J lost 0, with 7 bases in between. The CDR3 loop spans 15 amino acids. The chain's CDR3 is CASSLALDSGNTIYF. The CDR3 DNA reads as TGCGCCAGCAGCTTGGCCTTAGACTCTGGAAACACCATATATTTT.

This clone was recorded once. The gene calls are TRBV9 and TRBJ2-7; TRBD2 agrees at 7 bases. CDR1 is SGDLS, CDR2 YYNGEE, per germline. The CDR3 extends over 14 amino acids. V gave up 0 bases and J gave up 7 bases; unmatched junction bases: 7. The CDR3, as DNA: TGTGCCAGCAGCGTAGGAGCGGGACCCCAGGAGCAGTACTTC. This translates into CASSVGAGPQEQYF.

The J gene is TRBJ2-1, the V gene TRBV27; TRBD2 matches at 8 bases. CDR1 and CDR2 from the germline V gene are MNHEY and SMNVEV (reference sequence). CDR3 length equals 17 residues. With 3 bases clipped from V and 3 bases from J, the junction kept 10 bases outside the gene matches. CDR3 bases: TGTGCCAGCAGTTTGGCCGGGGGGGGCACACTCTACAATGAGCAGTTCTTC. It is translated as CASSLAGGGTLYNEQFF.

V is TRBV6-1 and J is TRBJ2-1; 8 bases fit TRBD1. From germline, CDR1 is MNHNS and CDR2 SASEGT. CDR3 size: 15 residues. The V gene end was trimmed by 3 bases and the J gene end by 8 bases; junction bases not matched to a gene: 9. The CDR3 region is CASSETGAFADEQFF. CDR3 DNA sequence: TGTGCCAGCAGTGAGACAGGGGCGTTCGCTGATGAGCAGTTCTTC.

This chain connects TRBV30 to TRBJ2-5, with TRBD2 matching over 8 bases. The junction had 8 bases not matched to a gene; V was cut back by 0 bases and J by 5 bases. Germline-derived CDR1 and CDR2 are GTSNPN and SVGIG (reference sequence). This CDR3 comprises 15 residues. CDR3 sequence: CAWSVKTSGWETQYF. Written as DNA, the CDR3 is TGTGCCTGGAGTGTAAAAACTAGCGGATGGGAGACCCAGTACTTC.

CDR3 sequence (DNA): TGTGCCAGCAGTCAAGAGCCGGGACAGGGGAGGACCCAGTACTTC. Translated, it gives CASSQEPGQGRTQYF. The chain recombines TRBV27 with TRBJ2-5, with 10 nucleotides matching TRBD1. Germline CDR1 MNHEY, CDR2 SMNVEV (reference sequence). The CDR3 totals 15 residues. The J segment lost 7 bases and the V segment lost 5 bases, leaving 10 bases of the junction unmatched.